Below, 11 T cell receptor beta chains from the same sample are listed, as sequenced in a study of blood T cell repertoires in COVID-19. The method was immunoSEQ multiplex PCR; TCRdb's version includes in-frame clones alone and lacks a portion of them. The sample lists 130,000 to 150,000 clones; 80% to 85% were seen once. The sample taken for sequencing was peripheral blood. The source of these receptors is a human donor in a cohort sampled during active COVID-19.

The rearrangement joins TRBV7-2 to TRBJ2-7; perhaps TRBD2 as D (6 bases). CDR1 and CDR2 (germline): SGHTA, FQGNSA. V was clipped by 6 bases and J by 3 bases, with 21 bases between them. The CDR3 sequence is 16 residues long. CDR3 nucleotide sequence: TGTGCCAGCAGTTCCGCGGAGGGGTTTTGGGGCTACGAGCAGTACTTC. It is translated as CASSSAEGFWGYEQYF.

The chain recombines TRBV6-4 with TRBJ1-6, with TRBD1 as a possible D gene (6 bases). Trimming removed 8 bases from V and 5 bases from J, with 13 bases in between. The CDR3 runs 14 residues. The germline CDR1 and CDR2 sequences are MRHNA and SNTAGT. The CDR3 loop reads CASAPGDDNSPLHF. The CDR3 DNA is TGTGCCAGCGCCCCAGGGGACGATAATTCACCCCTCCACTTT.

The chain is built from TRBV27 and TRBJ2-7; D may be TRBD1 (6 bases). V dropped 2 bases and J dropped 0 bases, with 11 bases sitting between them. The V gene's germline CDR1 is MNHEY and CDR2 SMNVEV (reference sequence). This CDR3 spans 15 amino acids. In DNA, the CDR3 is TGTGCCAGCAGTTTAAACGGGACAAGCTCCTACGAGCAGTACTTC. As protein: CASSLNGTSSYEQYF.

CDR3: CASSEARLSPRTDTQYF. In DNA form, the CDR3 reads TGTGCCAGCAGTGAAGCTCGGCTCTCCCCTAGGACAGATACGCAGTATTTT. The chain links TRBV6-1 to TRBJ2-3; D not certain. The CDR3 loop spans 17 amino acids. V was clipped by 0 bases and J by 3 bases, with 16 bases between them. Per germline, CDR1 MNHNS and CDR2 SASEGT.

This clone has only a few counts. The CDR3 loop is CASRRSGGNEQFF. The CDR3 nucleotides read TGTGCCAGCAGAAGGTCAGGGGGCAATGAGCAGTTCTTC. The chain is built from TRBV6-5 and TRBJ2-1; 7 bases fit TRBD1. This CDR3 has 13 residues. CDR1 MNHEY and CDR2 SVGAGI come from the germline V gene. Trimming took 6 bases from V and 6 from J; bases not matched to a gene: 5.

This chain joins TRBV29-1 and TRBJ2-2, with TRBD2 as a possible D gene (7 bases). Germline loops: CDR1 SQVTM, CDR2 ANQGSEA. Deletions cut 2 bases from V and 3 bases from J, with 13 bases between. The CDR3 covers 15 residues. The CDR3, as DNA: TGCAGCGTTGAAAGCAGGGGAGGGGACACCGGGGAGCTGTTTTTT. Its translation is CSVESRGGDTGELFF.

The CDR3 loop is CASSLDQGMTEAFF. CDR3 nucleotides: TGTGCCAGCAGTTTAGATCAGGGGATGACTGAAGCTTTCTTT. The chain combines TRBV28 with TRBJ1-1, with D tentatively TRBD1 (6 bases). Germline V gene data show CDR1 as MDHEN and CDR2 as SYDVKM. The CDR3 length is 14 residues. Trimming pared 2 bases from V and 5 bases from J, leaving 12 bases between.

This chain connects TRBV5-1 to TRBJ1-2; weak D call: TRBD1 (5 bases). There are 17 residues in the CDR3. The germline V and J ends were trimmed by 0 bases and 1 base, with 16 bases remaining between them. Per germline, CDR1 SGHRS and CDR2 YFSETQ. In DNA form, the CDR3 reads TGCGCCAGCAGCTTGGGAGACAGCTCACATTTTAACTATGGCTACACCTTC. It yields the protein CASSLGDSSHFNYGYTF.

A note on this clone: One end of the junction is discordant with germline, which a read error may explain. The genes are TRBV28 and TRBJ2-7; no firm D call. This CDR3 spans 15 amino acids. Germline V gene lookup returns CDR1 MDHEN and CDR2 SYDVKM. The CDR3 reads CVSSTERSPSGQQYF. The CDR3 coding sequence is TGTGTCAGCAGCACAGAACGGTCTCCCTCTGGGCAGCAGTACTTC.

The J gene is TRBJ2-7, the V gene TRBV27, with 8 bases fitting TRBD1. Germline CDR1 and CDR2: MNHEY and SMNVEV (reference sequence). The junction had 7 bases not matched to a gene; V was cut back by 2 bases and J by 4 bases. CDR3 length: 15 residues. The CDR3 sequence: CASSLRWQGAYEQYF. CDR3 DNA sequence: TGTGCCAGCAGTTTAAGGTGGCAGGGGGCGTACGAGCAGTACTTC.

V and J are TRBV5-4 and TRBJ1-3; 8 bases align to TRBD1. CDR3 length: 18 amino acids. J was trimmed by 1 base and V by 4 bases; bases with no gene match: 13. Per germline, CDR1 SGHNT and CDR2 YYREEE (reference sequence). CDR3 bases: TGTGCCAGCAGCCCGGACAGGGCCGGGAGTACATCTGGAAACACCATATATTTT. Protein: CASSPDRAGSTSGNTIYF.